This entry lists 24 T cell receptor beta chains sequenced from one sample in a study of molecular identifiers for immune sequencing clone quantification. Each CDR3 protein is one row after TCRdb ran MiXCR on the PCR reads. This table has 490,000 or so distinct CDR3 sequences, about 21% appearing once. Sequencing used naive CD8+ T cells from blood, with Jurkat cell RNA spiked in. Subset here: FACS-sorted CD8+CD4-CCR7+CD45RA+ naive T cells. These receptors came from a human donor in good health. Some libraries in this study had Jurkat cell RNA spiked in.

This clonotype was counted many times. The CDR3 protein is CASSTGQGSNQPQHF. CDR3 DNA: TGTGCCAGTAGTACTGGACAGGGCAGCAATCAGCCCCAGCATTTT. The chain uses TRBV19 and TRBJ1-5, with 8 positions matching TRBD1. Germline CDR1 LNHDA, CDR2 SQIVND (reference sequence). This CDR3 has 15 residues. Trimming cost V 4 bases and J 1 base; bases outside gene matches: 3.

This clonotype was found a few times. The CDR3 reads CAWSPGSGAADTQYF. As DNA, the CDR3 is TGTGCCTGGAGTCCCGGGAGCGGGGCCGCAGATACGCAGTATTTT. The chain combines TRBV30 with TRBJ2-3; 7 nucleotides line up with TRBD2. V shed 2 bases, J shed 4 bases, and the junction held 9 bases outside the gene matches. CDR3 length: 15 amino acids. CDR1 and CDR2 (germline): GTSNPN, SVGIG (reference sequence).

This clonotype came up many times. The chain links TRBV29-1 to TRBJ1-1, with D perhaps TRBD1 (6 bases). Trimming left V 7 bases short and J 8 bases short, with 23 bases between. Germline values: CDR1 SQVTM, CDR2 ANQGSEA. CDR3 length: 14 amino acids. Here the CDR3 DNA reads TGCAGCGGAGACAGGCAGGGGCCAGGGTTAGAAGCTTTCTTT. It translates to CSGDRQGPGLEAFF.

The chain couples TRBV5-6 to TRBJ1-4; D possibly corresponds to TRBD1 (6 bases). The V gene lost 1 base and the J gene lost 5 bases, with 12 bases spanning the gap. Germline CDR1 reads SGHDT; CDR2 reads YYEEEE. The CDR3 extends over 15 amino acids. In DNA, the CDR3 is TGTGCCAGCAGCTTGTATGGGGGCTTCAATGAAAAACTGTTTTTT. Its protein is CASSLYGGFNEKLFF.

This clonotype was counted between two and nine times. In nucleotides, the CDR3 is TGTGCCTGGAGTGTTCTCAGGGCTGGGGAGCAGTACTTC. Amino acids: CAWSVLRAGEQYF. J is TRBJ2-7 and V is TRBV30; TRBD1 might be the D (5 bases). The CDR3 consists of 13 residues. Trimming took off 0 bases at V and 7 bases at J, with 13 bases between the two ends. Per germline, CDR1 GTSNPN and CDR2 SVGIG (reference sequence).

The sample holds many counts of this clonotype. This chain uses TRBV7-9 with TRBJ1-4; TRBD1 might be the D (5 bases). Germline-derived CDR1 and CDR2 are SEHNR and FQNEAQ (reference sequence). V dropped 5 bases and J dropped 3 bases, with 10 bases sitting between them. The CDR3 spans 14 residues. CDR3 region: CASSHRGSNEKLFF. The CDR3 DNA reads as TGTGCCAGCAGCCATAGGGGATCTAATGAAAAACTGTTTTTT.

The J gene is TRBJ1-2, the V gene TRBV12-3 or TRBV12-4, with 12 bases that match TRBD1. Germline trimming cut 4 bases from V and 8 bases from J; bases unmatched to any gene: 23. There are 20 residues in the CDR3. The CDR3 here is CASSSTPVPQPGQGAGGYTF. The CDR3 DNA follows: TGTGCCAGCAGTTCCACGCCAGTCCCACAACCGGGACAGGGGGCAGGCGGCTACACCTTC.

With regard to this clonotype: At one end, the junction sequence differs from germline, possibly due to a read error. The V and J genes are TRBV12-3 or TRBV12-4 and TRBJ1-2; possible D gene TRBD1, 5 bases. This CDR3 spans 14 amino acids. The CDR3 reads CASSRRGTFYDYTF. The CDR3, as DNA: TGTGCCAGCAGTCGACGGGGCACCTTCTATGACTACACCTTC.

Points on this clonotype: Given a much more abundant clone one base away, this may be a read error. This chain joins TRBV6-5 and TRBJ2-3; 7 positions agree with TRBD1. The germline V gene encodes CDR1 MNHEY and CDR2 SVGAGI. CDR3 size: 15 residues. Trimming took 6 bases from V and 2 from J; bases not matched to a gene: 8. The CDR3 region is CASRAGTADTDTQYF. CDR3 nucleotide sequence: TGTGCCAGCAGAGCAGGGACAGCCGACACAGATACGCAGTATTTT.

With regard to this clonotype: A much more abundant neighbour one base away suggests this may be a read error. The CDR3 is CASSYPGKPEAFF. CDR3 in DNA: TGTGCCAGCAGTTACCCTGGGAAACCTGAAGCTTTCTTT. The chain couples TRBV6-5 to TRBJ1-1, with D unclear. Per the germline V gene, CDR1 is MNHEY and CDR2 is SVGAGI. The CDR3 covers 13 residues. Trimming cost V 2 bases and J 6 bases, with 10 bases left between them.

This clonotype came up a few times. V and J are TRBV27 and TRBJ1-3, with a possible D match to TRBD1 (6 bases). CDR1 and CDR2 from the germline V gene are MNHEY and SMNVEV (reference sequence). V lost 3 bases, J lost 4 bases, and 13 bases lay in between. This CDR3 region has 15 residues. The CDR3 region is CASSLSGGAGNTIYF. In DNA, the CDR3 is TGTGCCAGCAGTTTGTCCGGGGGCGCGGGAAACACCATATATTTT.

The table lists this clonotype with many counts. The chain uses TRBV28 and TRBJ2-3, with 8 nucleotides matching TRBD2. There are 15 residues in the CDR3. V lost 3 bases to trimming and J lost 0 bases; unmatched junction nucleotides: 2. CDR1 MDHEN and CDR2 SYDVKM come from the germline V gene. The CDR3 here is CASSFRLASTDTQYF. CDR3 DNA: TGTGCCAGCAGTTTCCGACTAGCGAGCACAGATACGCAGTATTTT.

This chain uses TRBV6-2 or TRBV6-3 with TRBJ2-2; D is undetermined. CDR1 and CDR2 from the germline V gene are MNHEY and SVGEGT. CDR3 length: 14 amino acids. Trimming took off 4 bases at V and 4 bases at J, with 10 bases between the two ends. The CDR3 coding sequence is TGTGCCAGCAGTTCGACTTCTATCACCGGGGAGCTGTTTTTT. Translation: CASSSTSITGELFF.

A few counts support this clonotype. The rearrangement uses TRBV14 and TRBJ2-7, with TRBD1 identical over 8 bases. The V segment lost 4 bases and the J segment 2 bases; nucleotides outside the gene matches: 7. Germline CDR1 SGHDN, CDR2 FVKESK. This CDR3 has 15 amino acids. The CDR3 DNA reads as TGTGCCAGCAGCCCCTTCCTACAGGGGGCCTACGAGCAGTACTTC. This sequence encodes CASSPFLQGAYEQYF.

This clonotype came up a few times. The chain recombines TRBV6-5 with TRBJ2-1; possible D gene TRBD2, 6 bases. Germline lookup yields CDR1 MNHEY and CDR2 SVGAGI. The CDR3 covers 14 residues. Trimming pared 0 bases from V and 7 bases from J, leaving 10 bases between. CDR3 loop: CASSYSGSGNEQFF. CDR3 nucleotides: TGTGCCAGCAGTTACTCAGGTAGCGGTAATGAGCAGTTCTTC.

The chain carries TRBV11-2 and TRBJ1-6, with a weak D call TRBD1 (6 bases). This CDR3 is 17 amino acids long. V was pared by 1 base and J by 5 bases, with 15 bases between. Looked up from germline, CDR1 is SGHAT and CDR2 is FQNNGV. The CDR3 DNA follows: TGTGCCAGCAGCTTAGCACCCAGGACAGTTAATAATTCACCCCTCCACTTT. Its protein product is CASSLAPRTVNNSPLHF.

This sequence joins TRBV6-5 and TRBJ1-2, with 9 bases aligning to TRBD1. Per the germline V gene, CDR1 is MNHEY and CDR2 is SVGAGI. After removal of 4 bases from V and 6 bases from J, the junction contained 6 bases not matched to a gene. This CDR3 is built from 14 residues. The chain's CDR3 is CASSSDRGSNGYTF. For the CDR3, the DNA is TGTGCCAGCAGTTCCGACAGGGGGTCGAATGGCTACACCTTC.

This clonotype was recorded many times. The rearrangement links TRBV12-3 or TRBV12-4 to TRBJ2-5; weak D call: TRBD1 (6 bases). This CDR3 contains 14 residues. V was trimmed by 5 bases and J by 4 bases, leaving 14 bases between them. This CDR3 reads CASSITGLGETQYF. The CDR3 bases are TGTGCCAGCAGTATAACAGGGCTCGGAGAGACCCAGTACTTC.

The chain uses TRBV12-3 or TRBV12-4 and TRBJ1-3, with TRBD1 identical over 9 bases. V dropped 3 bases and J dropped 6; count of bases not matched to a gene: 6. CDR3 length: 15 amino acids. As DNA, the CDR3 is TGTGCCAGCAGTTTGGACAGGGGAGGCGAAAACACCATATATTTT. Translated: CASSLDRGGENTIYF.

This clonotype has ten or more counts. A read error may produce the germline difference seen at one junction end. The chain combines TRBV12-3 or TRBV12-4 with TRBJ2-1; unclear D gene. The CDR3 loop spans 12 amino acids. CDR3 nucleotides: TGTGCCAGCAGCTTAGGTAGTAATGAGCAGTTCTTC. As protein: CASSLGSNEQFF.

This clonotype was seen only a few times. The chain employs TRBV6-6 and TRBJ1-5; 8 nucleotides line up with TRBD1. Unmatched junction bases numbered 15, after V lost 6 bases and J lost 8 bases. The CDR3 totals 16 residues. CDR1 and CDR2 from the germline V gene are MNHNY and SVGAGI (reference sequence). CDR3 loop: CASSNRPGTGQEPQHF. CDR3 in DNA: TGTGCCAGCAGCAACCGTCCCGGGACAGGCCAGGAGCCCCAGCATTTT.

There are a few counts of this clonotype. The chain employs TRBV20-1 and TRBJ1-5, with D perhaps matching TRBD1 (5 bases). Germline V gene lookup returns CDR1 DFQATT and CDR2 SNEGSKA (reference sequence). CDR3 length equals 15 residues. The V and J ends lost 6 bases and 3 bases respectively, with 18 bases between them. The CDR3 loop is CSARRRGDLNQPQHF. The CDR3 DNA reads as TGCAGTGCCCGAAGAAGGGGAGACCTCAATCAGCCCCAGCATTTT.

This clonotype was counted many times. This chain connects TRBV20-1 to TRBJ2-7; 8 bases align to TRBD2. The CDR3 is made up of 12 amino acids. The junction had 7 bases not matched to a gene; V was cut back by 6 bases and J by 6 bases. Germline values: CDR1 DFQATT, CDR2 SNEGSKA (reference sequence). The CDR3 loop is CSADGGLVEQYF. CDR3 coding DNA: TGCAGTGCGGATGGGGGACTAGTCGAGCAGTACTTC.

With respect to this clonotype: Given a much more abundant clone one base away, this may be a read error. The CDR3 loop is CASSQRTGGRTEALF. CDR3 bases: TGCGCCAGCAGCCAACGGACAGGGGGTCGCACTGAAGCTCTCTTT. This chain joins TRBV4-1 and TRBJ1-1; 10 nucleotides agree with TRBD1. The CDR3 is 15 amino acids. CDR1 is MGHRA and CDR2 is YSYEKL in the germline V gene.